This T cell receptor (beta chain) appears in the sequencing data of a study of radiotherapy plus CTLA-4 blockade in lung cancer. General study points: How blood T cell clones changed early, along with interferon-beta, reportedly forecast response best.

This CDR3 is 15 amino acids long. CDR1 and CDR2 (germline): SGHTA, FQGTGA. V lost 4 bases and J lost 5; bases outside the gene matches: 8. This clone was detected a few times. What it binds is unknown. TCRdb's copy holds only in-frame clones and misses some; the assay was immunoSEQ multiplex PCR. The data hold 60,000 to 70,000 clones, with about 80% observed a single time. The rearrangement joins TRBV7-3 to TRBJ2-1, with 7 positions matching TRBD2. The sample was peripheral blood, taken from a patient treated with radiotherapy plus ipilimumab. The sequence derives from a human donor with non-small cell lung cancer who had a partial response to radiotherapy plus ipilimumab. In DNA, the CDR3 is TGTGCCAGCAGCTACCTGGGAGGGTTGAACAATGAGCAGTTCTTC. It specifies CASSYLGGLNNEQFF.